Listed below are T cell receptor beta chains from one sample, sequenced in a study of blood T cell repertoires in COVID-19. TCRdb's table, derived via immunoSEQ multiplex PCR, lists solely in-frame clones and lacks some. Of around 120,000 clones in the sample, more than 90% were seen once. Input material: peripheral blood. The source of these receptors is a man in his sixties with COVID-19, enrolled during active disease. Each CDR3 is given with its conserved first and last residue. Each record gives: CDR3 protein, CDR3 DNA, J gene, clone size, D gene, V gene. A D gene is named only where the DNA matches it firmly. For some rows the clone size is stated as once, few or many, or as a class when expanded; others skip it.

cdr3_aa: CASSSGGYEQYF
cdr3_nt: TGTGCCAGCAGTTCCGGGGGTTACGAGCAGTACTTC
j_call: TRBJ2-7
clone_size: .
d_call: .
v_call: TRBV28

cdr3_aa: CASSRDRGFSEAFF
cdr3_nt: TGCGCCAGCAGCAGGGACAGGGGTTTTTCGGAAGCTTTCTTT
j_call: TRBJ1-1
clone_size: .
d_call: TRBD1
v_call: TRBV4-3

cdr3_aa: CATSRDYREGSPLHF
cdr3_nt: TGTGCCACCAGCAGAGATTACAGGGAGGGATCACCCCTCCACTTT
j_call: TRBJ1-6
clone_size: .
d_call: .
v_call: TRBV15

cdr3_aa: CASSYSQGRTNEKLFF
cdr3_nt: TGTGCCAGCAGTTACTCCCAGGGGCGGACTAATGAAAAACTGTTTTTT
j_call: TRBJ1-4
clone_size: once
d_call: .
v_call: TRBV6-2/TRBV6-3

cdr3_aa: CASSSGQGISPLHF
cdr3_nt: TGTGCCAGCAGTTCGGGACAGGGGATTTCACCCCTCCACTTT
j_call: TRBJ1-6
clone_size: .
d_call: TRBD1
v_call: TRBV2

cdr3_aa: CASSILTGGSGNTIYF
cdr3_nt: TGTGCCAGCAGTATTCTTACAGGGGGCTCTGGAAACACCATATATTTT
j_call: TRBJ1-3
clone_size: .
d_call: TRBD1
v_call: TRBV27

cdr3_aa: CASSVGTSGRESGELFF
cdr3_nt: TGTGCCAGCAGCGTAGGGACTAGCGGGAGGGAAAGCGGGGAGCTGTTTTTT
j_call: TRBJ2-2
clone_size: .
d_call: TRBD2
v_call: TRBV9

cdr3_aa: CASSRTGANTEAFF
cdr3_nt: TGTGCCAGCAGCAGGACAGGGGCGAACACTGAAGCTTTCTTT
j_call: TRBJ1-1
clone_size: .
d_call: TRBD1
v_call: TRBV11-3

cdr3_aa: CAWSVSGAGDTQYF
cdr3_nt: TGTGCCTGGAGTGTAAGCGGGGCGGGAGATACGCAGTATTTT
j_call: TRBJ2-3
clone_size: .
d_call: TRBD2
v_call: TRBV30

cdr3_aa: CASSEAPDSSYEQYF
cdr3_nt: TGTGCCAGCAGTGAAGCCCCGGACAGCTCCTACGAGCAGTACTTC
j_call: TRBJ2-7
clone_size: .
d_call: .
v_call: TRBV6-1

cdr3_aa: CASSETGVRTSRNEQFF
cdr3_nt: TGTGCCAGCAGTGAAACGGGGGTCAGGACTTCTCGGAATGAGCAGTTCTTC
j_call: TRBJ2-1
clone_size: .
d_call: .
v_call: TRBV2

cdr3_aa: CASRGYTGQKNEKLFF
cdr3_nt: TGTGCCAGCAGGGGGTATACAGGACAAAAAAATGAAAAACTGTTTTTT
j_call: TRBJ1-4
clone_size: .
d_call: .
v_call: TRBV3-1/TRBV3-2

cdr3_aa: CASSQPIDSANTEAFF
cdr3_nt: TGTGCCAGCAGCCAACCCATAGACAGCGCCAACACTGAAGCTTTCTTT
j_call: TRBJ1-1
clone_size: .
d_call: .
v_call: TRBV3-1/TRBV3-2

cdr3_aa: CASSFVGEGNEQFF
cdr3_nt: TGTGCCAGCAGCTTTGTAGGGGAGGGTAATGAGCAGTTCTTC
j_call: TRBJ2-1
clone_size: .
d_call: TRBD2
v_call: TRBV7-9

cdr3_aa: CASTSGTTQYNEQFF
cdr3_nt: TGTGCCAGCACTTCCGGGACTACACAATACAATGAGCAGTTCTTC
j_call: TRBJ2-1
clone_size: .
d_call: TRBD2
v_call: TRBV7-9

cdr3_aa: CASSLGTGGDYGYTF
cdr3_nt: TGTGCCAGCAGCTTAGGGACAGGAGGGGACTATGGCTACACCTTC
j_call: TRBJ1-2
clone_size: .
d_call: TRBD1
v_call: TRBV7-9

cdr3_aa: CASSKTGNTEAFF
cdr3_nt: TGCGCCAGCAGTAAAACAGGGAACACTGAAGCTTTCTTT
j_call: TRBJ1-1
clone_size: .
d_call: .
v_call: TRBV5-1

cdr3_aa: CASSLTGEDPYEQYF
cdr3_nt: TGCGCCAGCAGCTTGACAGGGGAAGACCCATACGAGCAGTACTTC
j_call: TRBJ2-7
clone_size: few
d_call: TRBD1
v_call: TRBV5-1